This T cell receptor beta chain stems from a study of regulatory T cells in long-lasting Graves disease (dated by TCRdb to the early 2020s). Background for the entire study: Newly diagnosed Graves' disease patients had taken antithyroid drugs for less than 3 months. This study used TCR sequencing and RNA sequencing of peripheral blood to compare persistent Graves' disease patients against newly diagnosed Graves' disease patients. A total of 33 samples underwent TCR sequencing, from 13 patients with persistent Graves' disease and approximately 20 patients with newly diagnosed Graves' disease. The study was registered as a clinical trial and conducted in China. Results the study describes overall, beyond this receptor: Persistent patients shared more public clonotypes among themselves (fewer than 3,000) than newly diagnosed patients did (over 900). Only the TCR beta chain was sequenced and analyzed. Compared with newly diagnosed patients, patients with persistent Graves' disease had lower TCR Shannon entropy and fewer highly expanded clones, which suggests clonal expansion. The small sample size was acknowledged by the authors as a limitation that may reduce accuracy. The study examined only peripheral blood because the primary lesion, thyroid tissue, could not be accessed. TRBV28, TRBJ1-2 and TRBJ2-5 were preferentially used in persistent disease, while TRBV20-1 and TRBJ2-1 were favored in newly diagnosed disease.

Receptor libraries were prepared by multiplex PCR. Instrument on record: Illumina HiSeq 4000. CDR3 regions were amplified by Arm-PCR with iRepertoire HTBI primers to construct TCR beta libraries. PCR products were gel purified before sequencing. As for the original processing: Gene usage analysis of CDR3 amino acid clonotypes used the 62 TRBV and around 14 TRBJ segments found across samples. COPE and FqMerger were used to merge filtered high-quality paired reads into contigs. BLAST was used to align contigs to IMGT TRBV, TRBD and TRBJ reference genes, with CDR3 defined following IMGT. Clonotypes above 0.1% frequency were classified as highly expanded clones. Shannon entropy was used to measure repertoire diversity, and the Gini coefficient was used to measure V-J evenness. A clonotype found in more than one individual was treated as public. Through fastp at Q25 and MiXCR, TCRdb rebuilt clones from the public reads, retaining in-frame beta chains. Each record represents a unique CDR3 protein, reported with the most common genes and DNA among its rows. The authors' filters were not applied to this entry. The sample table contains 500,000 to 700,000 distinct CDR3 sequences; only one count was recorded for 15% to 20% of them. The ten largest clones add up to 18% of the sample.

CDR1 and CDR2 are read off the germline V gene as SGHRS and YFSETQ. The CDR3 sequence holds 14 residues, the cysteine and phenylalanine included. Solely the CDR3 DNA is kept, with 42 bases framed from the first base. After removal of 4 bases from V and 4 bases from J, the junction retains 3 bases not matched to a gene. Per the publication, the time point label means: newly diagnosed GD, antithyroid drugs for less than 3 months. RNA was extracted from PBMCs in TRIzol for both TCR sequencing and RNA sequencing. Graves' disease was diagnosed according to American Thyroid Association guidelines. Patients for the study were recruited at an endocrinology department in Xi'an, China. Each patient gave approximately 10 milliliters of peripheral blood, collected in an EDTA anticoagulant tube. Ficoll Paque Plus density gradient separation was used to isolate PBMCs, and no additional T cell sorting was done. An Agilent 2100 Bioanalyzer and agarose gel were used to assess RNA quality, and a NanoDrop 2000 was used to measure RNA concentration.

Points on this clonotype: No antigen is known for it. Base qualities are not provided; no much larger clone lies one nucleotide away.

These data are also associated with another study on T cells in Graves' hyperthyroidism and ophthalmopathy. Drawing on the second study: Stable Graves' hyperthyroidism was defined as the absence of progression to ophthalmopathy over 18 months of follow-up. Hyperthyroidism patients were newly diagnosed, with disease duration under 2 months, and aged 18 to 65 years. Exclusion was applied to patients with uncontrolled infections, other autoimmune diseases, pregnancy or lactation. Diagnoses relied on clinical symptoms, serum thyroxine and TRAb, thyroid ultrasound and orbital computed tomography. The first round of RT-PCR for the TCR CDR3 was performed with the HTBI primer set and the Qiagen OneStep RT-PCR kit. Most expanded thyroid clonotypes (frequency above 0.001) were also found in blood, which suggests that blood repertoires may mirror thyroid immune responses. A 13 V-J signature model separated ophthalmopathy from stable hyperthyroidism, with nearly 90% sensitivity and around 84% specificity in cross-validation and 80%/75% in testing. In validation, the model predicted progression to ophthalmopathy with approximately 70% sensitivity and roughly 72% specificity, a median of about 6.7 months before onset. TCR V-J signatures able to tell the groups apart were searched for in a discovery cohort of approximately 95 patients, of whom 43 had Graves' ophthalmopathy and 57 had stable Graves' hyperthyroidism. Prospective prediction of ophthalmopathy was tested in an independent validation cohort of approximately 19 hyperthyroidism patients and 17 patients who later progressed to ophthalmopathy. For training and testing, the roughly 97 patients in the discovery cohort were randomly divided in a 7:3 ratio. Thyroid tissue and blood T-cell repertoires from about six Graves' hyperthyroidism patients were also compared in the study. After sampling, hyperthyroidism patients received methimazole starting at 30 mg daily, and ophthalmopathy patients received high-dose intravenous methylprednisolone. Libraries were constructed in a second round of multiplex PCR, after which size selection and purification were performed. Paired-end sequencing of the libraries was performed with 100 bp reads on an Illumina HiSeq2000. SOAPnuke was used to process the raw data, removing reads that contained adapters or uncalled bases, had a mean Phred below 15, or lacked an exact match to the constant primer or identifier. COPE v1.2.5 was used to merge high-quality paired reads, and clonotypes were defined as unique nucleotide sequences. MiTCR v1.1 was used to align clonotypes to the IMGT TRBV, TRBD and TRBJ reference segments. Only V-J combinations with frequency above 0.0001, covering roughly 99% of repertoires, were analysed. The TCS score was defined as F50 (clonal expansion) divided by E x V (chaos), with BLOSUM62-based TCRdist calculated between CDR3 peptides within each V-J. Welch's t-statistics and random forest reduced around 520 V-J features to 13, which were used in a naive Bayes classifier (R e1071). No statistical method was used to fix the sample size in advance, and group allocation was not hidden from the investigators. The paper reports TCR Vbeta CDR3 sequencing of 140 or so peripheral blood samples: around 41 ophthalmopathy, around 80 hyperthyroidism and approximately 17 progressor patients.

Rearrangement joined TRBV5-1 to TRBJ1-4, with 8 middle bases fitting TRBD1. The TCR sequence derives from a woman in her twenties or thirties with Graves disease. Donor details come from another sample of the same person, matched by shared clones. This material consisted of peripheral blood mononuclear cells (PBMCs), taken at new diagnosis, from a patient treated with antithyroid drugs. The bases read TGCGCCAGCAGCGCGGGACAGGATAATGAAAAACTGTTTTTT. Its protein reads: CASSAGQDNEKLFF.